This entry describes one T cell receptor beta chain. The data originate from a study of blood T cell repertoires in COVID-19. Trimming took 7 bases from V and 3 from J, leaving 15 bases between them. CDR1 is SGHAT, CDR2 FQNNGV, per germline. The CDR3 runs 15 residues. Patients at the Seattle site were enrolled during active infection and followed longitudinally. Per the original methods: Reference gene primer amplification gave estimated nucleated cell counts. Repertoires were generated with immunoSEQ multiplex PCR, while TCRdb's copy carries only in-frame clones and drops some. Clone size and V and J calls were adopted from that table, with D and trimming inferred from the DNA. The sample records 25,000 to 30,000 clones, approximately 85% being singletons.

The specimen was peripheral blood. This chain connects TRBV11-2 to TRBJ1-4; no firm D call. The sequence was collected from a woman over 75 with COVID-19, enrolled during active disease. This CDR3 reads CASNPGSFPNEKLFF. The CDR3 nucleotides are TGTGCCAGCAACCCCGGGAGTTTCCCTAATGAAAAACTGTTTTTT.